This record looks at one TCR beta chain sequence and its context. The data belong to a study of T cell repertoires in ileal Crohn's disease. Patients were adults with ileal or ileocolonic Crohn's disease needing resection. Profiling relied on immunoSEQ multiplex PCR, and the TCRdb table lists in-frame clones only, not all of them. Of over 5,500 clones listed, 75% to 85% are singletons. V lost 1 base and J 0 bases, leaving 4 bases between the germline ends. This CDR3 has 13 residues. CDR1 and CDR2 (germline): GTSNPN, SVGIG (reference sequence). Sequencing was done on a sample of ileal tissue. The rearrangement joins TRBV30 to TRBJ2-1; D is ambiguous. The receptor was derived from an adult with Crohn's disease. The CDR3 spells CAWSDTSYNEQFF. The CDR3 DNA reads TGTGCCTGGAGTGACACCTCCTACAATGAGCAGTTCTTC.